This T cell receptor (beta chain) is from a study of T cell changes during pregnancy in multiple sclerosis (dated by TCRdb to the late 2010s). With respect to the entire study: In women with multiple sclerosis, the researchers looked at how the T cell repertoire shifted as pregnancy progressed.

Concerning this clone itself: This receptor's antigen is unknown. There are no base qualities to consult, and no much larger clone falls within one base.

Preparation of the library involved the immunoSEQ multiplex PCR assay. The immuneACCESS repertoire file appears here via TCRdb, limited to in-frame rearrangements. These files lack a portion of the clones; in checked studies, under half of the deficit traces to unresolved V genes, and the cause of the others is not known. This sample lists about 50,000 clones; around nine tenths were detected once. Together, the top ten hold about 0.24% of the sample. At the junction V is shortened by 0 bases and J by 4 bases; bases outside the gene matches: 9. CDR1 and CDR2 were assigned from the germline V gene as SGDLS and YYNGEE. Reading from cysteine to phenylalanine, the CDR3 counts 18 amino acids. Only CDR3 DNA is held: 54 bases, read in frame from base 1.

Here the chain combines TRBV9 and TRBJ2-1; 11 nucleotides in the junction match TRBD2. The TCR comes from a female donor with multiple sclerosis, enrolled in a pregnancy study. Material: CD4+ T cells from peripheral blood mononuclear cells, obtained in the second trimester of pregnancy. The nucleotides are TGTGCCAGCAGCGTAGCTCCGGAGGGGACTAGCGGATACAATGAGCAGTTCTTC. It specifies CASSVAPEGTSGYNEQFF.